The 29 T cell receptor beta chains in this list originate from one sample, sequenced in a study of cytomegalovirus exposure and HLA in healthy donors. Primers for the PCR totalled 60 Vbeta and 13 Jbeta. The protocol was immunoSEQ multiplex PCR, while the TCRdb copy is restricted to in-frame clones and leaves out a portion. Of about 90,000 clones in the sample, approximately 68% were seen once. Sequenced input: PBMCs. These receptors originate from a woman in her forties or fifties in good health and CMV-seropositive.

V and J are TRBV5-4 and TRBJ2-3, with D possibly TRBD2 on 5 matching bases. Trimming cost V 1 base and J 0 bases, with 12 bases left between them. Germline V gene data show CDR1 as SGHNT and CDR2 as YYREEE (reference sequence). This CDR3 contains 16 residues. CDR3 DNA sequence: TGTGCCAGCAGCTTGTTAGAGGGTCCCAGCACAGATACGCAGTATTTT. This sequence encodes CASSLLEGPSTDTQYF.

This chain joins TRBV7-3 and TRBJ2-6; D is uncertain. The germline V and J ends were trimmed by 6 bases and 0 bases, with 3 bases remaining between them. The CDR3 is 13 residues long. Germline V gives CDR1 SGHTA, CDR2 FQGTGA. The CDR3 DNA sequence: TGTGCCAGCAGTAACTCTGGGGCCAACGTCCTGACTTTC. It specifies CASSNSGANVLTF.

The chain is built from TRBV28 and TRBJ2-3, with TRBD2 matching over 9 bases. The CDR3 has 15 amino acids. CDR1 is MDHEN, CDR2 SYDVKM, per germline. V gave up 10 bases and J gave up 2 bases; unmatched junction bases: 10. The CDR3 is CAMGGAGGFTDTQYF. The DNA for the CDR3 is TGTGCCATGGGGGGAGCGGGGGGCTTCACAGATACGCAGTATTTT.

The chain's CDR3 is CASSLSGPGNTEAFF. CDR3 nucleotide sequence: TGTGCCAGCAGCTTATCAGGGCCGGGGAACACTGAAGCTTTCTTT. This rearrangement joins TRBV5-8 to TRBJ1-1, with D possibly TRBD1 on 5 matching bases. Germline V lookup: CDR1 SGHTS, CDR2 YDEGEE. V lost 2 bases and J 1 base, leaving 12 bases between the germline ends. CDR3 length: 15 residues.

V and J are TRBV4-3 and TRBJ1-2, with TRBD1 matching over 7 bases. The V gene's germline CDR1 is LGHNA and CDR2 YSLEER. The CDR3 is made up of 15 amino acids. J was trimmed by 6 bases and V by 1 base; bases with no gene match: 8. The CDR3 nucleotides are TGCGCCAGCAGCCAAGTCCTGACAGGGAGTGATGGCTACACCTTC. Amino acid sequence: CASSQVLTGSDGYTF.

The chain uses TRBV6-6 and TRBJ2-5, with 7 nucleotides matching TRBD1. There are 11 residues in the CDR3. Germline V lookup: CDR1 MNHNY, CDR2 SVGAGI (reference sequence). V trimming: 10 bases; J trimming: 5 bases; junction bases outside the gene matches: 4. The CDR3, as DNA: TGTGCCACCGCGACAGGGGAGACCCAGTACTTC. Translated: CATATGETQYF.

In DNA form, the CDR3 reads TGTGCCAGCAGCTTACGGGACACAAACAATGAGCAGTTCTTC. Amino acid sequence: CASSLRDTNNEQFF. The J gene is TRBJ2-1, the V gene TRBV7-9, with D perhaps matching TRBD1 (6 bases). Germline loops: CDR1 SEHNR, CDR2 FQNEAQ (reference sequence). The CDR3 has 14 residues. V was clipped by 2 bases and J by 5 bases, with 10 bases between them.

The chain employs TRBV6-5 and TRBJ1-2, with 9 bases lining up with TRBD1. The CDR3 runs to 16 residues. Trimming at V came to 4 bases and at J to 1 base, leaving 7 bases not matched to a gene. Germline values: CDR1 MNHEY, CDR2 SVGAGI. The DNA for the CDR3 is TGTGCCAGCAGTTCGGACAGGGGCCTTGGTAACTATGGCTACACCTTC. Its translation is CASSSDRGLGNYGYTF.

The chain recombines TRBV30 with TRBJ2-3; weak D call: TRBD2 (5 bases). Germline V CDR1 and CDR2: GTSNPN, SVGIG (reference sequence). This CDR3 is built from 14 residues. V shed 0 bases and J shed 6 bases, with 13 bases lying between them. Written as DNA, the CDR3 is TGTGCCTGGAGTGTAGGCACTAGTGGGGATACGCAGTATTTT. It yields the protein CAWSVGTSGDTQYF.

The table lists this clone with many counts. V and J are TRBV30 and TRBJ1-3, with D perhaps TRBD1 (5 bases). CDR3 length equals 15 residues. V lost 1 base and J lost 0, with 10 bases in between. Germline V gene data show CDR1 as GTSNPN and CDR2 as SVGIG (reference sequence). The CDR3 DNA reads TGTGCCTGGAGTGGGGGACTGACCTCTGGAAACACCATATATTTT. Protein: CAWSGGLTSGNTIYF. Combining the CDR3 with reference TRBV30 and TRBJ1-3 gives the whole variable domain SQTIHQWPATLVQPVGSPLSLECTVEGTSNPNLYWYRQAAGRGLQLLFYSVGIGQISSEVPQNLSASRPQDRQFILSSKKLLLSDSGFYLCAWSGGLTSGNTIYFGEGSWLTVV.

Remarks on this clone: A read error may produce the germline difference seen at one junction end. V and J are TRBV7-2 and TRBJ1-5; tentatively, D is TRBD1 (6 bases). Germline loops: CDR1 SGHTA, CDR2 FQGNSA. This CDR3 region has 15 residues. The DNA for the CDR3 is TGTGCCAGCAGCTTAGGACCTGGGGGCAATAAGCCCCAGCATTTT. It encodes CASSLGPGGNKPQHF.

The rearrangement uses TRBV2 and TRBJ2-4; TRBD1 aligns across 8 bases. J was trimmed by 8 bases and V by 2 bases; bases with no gene match: 5. CDR1 is SNHLY and CDR2 is FYNNEI in the germline V gene. The CDR3 is 14 amino acids. DNA of the CDR3: TGTGCCAGCAGTGAACAACAGGGGGAGTACATTCAGTACTTC. Translation gives CASSEQQGEYIQYF.

The rearrangement uses TRBV19 and TRBJ1-5; unclear D gene. CDR1 and CDR2 (germline): LNHDA, SQIVND (reference sequence). The ends were cut back, 1 base at V and 4 bases at J, with 8 bases in the middle. This CDR3 has 14 residues. The CDR3 region has the DNA TGTGCCAGTAGTATAGGAGGAGAGAATCAGCCCCAGCATTTT. Translating gives CASSIGGENQPQHF.

The chain carries TRBV5-6 and TRBJ2-2; the D gene is possibly TRBD2 (5 bases). Trimming took off 3 bases at V and 4 bases at J, with 7 bases between the two ends. The CDR3 is 13 residues long. The germline V gene encodes CDR1 SGHDT and CDR2 YYEEEE. The CDR3 DNA sequence: TGTGCCAGCAGCTCGAGCGGCACCGGGGAGCTGTTTTTT. Its protein product is CASSSSGTGELFF.

The chain uses TRBV19 and TRBJ1-1; 7 nucleotides match TRBD1. There are 14 residues in the CDR3. CDR1 and CDR2 from the germline V gene are LNHDA and SQIVND (reference sequence). The V segment lost 6 bases and the J segment 1 base; nucleotides outside the gene matches: 5. CDR3 nucleotides: TGTGCCAGTAGCACAGGGGTGGAGAACACTGAAGCTTTCTTT. It codes for CASSTGVENTEAFF.

The gene calls are TRBV9 and TRBJ2-5, with 9 bases that match TRBD2. The CDR3 is 17 residues long. The V and J ends lost 2 bases and 5 bases, in that order; junction bases with no gene match: 13. Germline assignment: CDR1 SGDLS and CDR2 YYNGEE. This CDR3 reads CASSVDSGGLYWETQYF. The DNA for the CDR3 is TGTGCCAGCAGCGTCGATAGCGGGGGCCTTTATTGGGAGACCCAGTACTTC. The full variable domain, with the rest looked up from reference TRBV9 and TRBJ2-5, is DSGVTQTPKHLITATGQRVTLRCSPRSGDLSVYWYQQSLDQGLQFLIQYYNGEERAKGNILERFSAQQFPDLHSELNLSSLELGDSALYFCASSVDSGGLYWETQYFGPGTRLLVL.

This clone came up a few times. J is TRBJ1-1 and V is TRBV6-5, with 9 bases lining up with TRBD1. J lost 2 bases, V lost 6 bases, and 7 bases had no gene match. CDR1 is MNHEY, CDR2 SVGAGI, per germline. This CDR3 has 15 amino acids. The CDR3: CASRPGQGSNTEAFF. The DNA of the CDR3 is TGTGCCAGCAGACCGGGACAGGGAAGTAACACTGAAGCTTTCTTT.

The chain recombines TRBV30 with TRBJ2-6; D is perhaps TRBD1 (6 bases). The CDR3 has 14 amino acids. V shed 7 bases and J shed 0 bases, with 10 bases lying between them. Germline V CDR1 and CDR2: GTSNPN, SVGIG (reference sequence). CDR3 DNA sequence: TGTGCCTTGGTGGGGGCCTCTGGGGCCAACGTCCTGACTTTC. Translating it yields CALVGASGANVLTF.

Only a few counts were recorded for this clone. The chain recombines TRBV7-2 with TRBJ1-6; TRBD1 matches at 12 bases. V shed 3 bases, J shed 10 bases, and the junction held 4 bases outside the gene matches. CDR1 and CDR2 (germline): SGHTA, FQGNSA. The CDR3 has 15 residues. The DNA for the CDR3 is TGTGCCAGCAGCTTCCGGGACAGGGGGCGATCACCCCTCCACTTT. The encoded protein is CASSFRDRGRSPLHF.

The genes are TRBV28 and TRBJ1-2; 10 bases are shared with TRBD1. The junction had 14 bases not matched to a gene; V was cut back by 2 bases and J by 5 bases. The germline CDR1 and CDR2 sequences are MDHEN and SYDVKM. The CDR3 totals 18 residues. CDR3 sequence reads: CASSLGGTGEGIRYGYTF. The CDR3 region has the DNA TGTGCCAGCAGTTTAGGTGGGACAGGGGAGGGGATACGGTATGGCTACACCTTC.

The table lists this clone with a few counts. The CDR3 region has the DNA TGTGCCAGCAAACAGGGGAACACTGAAGCTTTCTTT. Translating gives CASKQGNTEAFF. The chain has TRBV19 and TRBJ1-1, with D possibly TRBD1 on 6 matching bases. Looked up from germline, CDR1 is LNHDA and CDR2 is SQIVND (reference sequence). V shed 9 bases and J shed 1 base, with 9 bases lying between them. CDR3 length: 12 amino acids.

CDR3 loop: CASSLIRSGYTF. DNA for the CDR3: TGTGCCAGCAGTTTAATCCGTAGTGGCTACACCTTC. The rearrangement uses TRBV28 and TRBJ1-2; D is uncertain. Germline assignment: CDR1 MDHEN and CDR2 SYDVKM. V was trimmed by 2 bases and J by 7 bases, leaving 8 bases between them. The CDR3 spans 12 residues.

As for this clone: The CDR3 carries no conserved terminal phenylalanine or tryptophan, so it likely arises from a read error. The DNA is omitted, as the CDR3 cannot be located on it reliably, and the CDR3 follows TCRdb's listing. J is TRBJ2-6 and V is TRBV4-3; the D call in the table, TRBD2, was not verified against the DNA. The germline CDR1 and CDR2 sequences are LGHNA and YSLEER. The CDR3 is made up of 10 amino acids, end residues included. The CDR3 here is CASSQVSSGE.

This clone came up many times. The rearrangement uses TRBV5-6 and TRBJ1-2; 8 bases map to TRBD1. The CDR3 sequence is 12 residues long. V lost 4 bases and J lost 8; bases outside the gene matches: 4. The V gene's germline CDR1 is SGHDT and CDR2 YYEEEE. The CDR3 DNA is TGTGCCAGCAGCCGGACAGGGCGAGGCTACACCTTC. Translation: CASSRTGRGYTF.

The gene calls are TRBV7-9 and TRBJ1-2; D gene ambiguous. The germline CDR1 and CDR2 sequences are SEHNR and FQNEAQ (reference sequence). CDR3 length: 14 residues. Trimming stripped 0 bases from V and 3 bases from J, with 8 bases between. The CDR3: CASSLAAGDYGYTF. Here the CDR3 DNA reads TGTGCCAGCAGCTTAGCGGCAGGTGACTATGGCTACACCTTC.

This clone came up a few times. This chain connects TRBV5-6 to TRBJ2-5, with 9 positions matching TRBD1. The CDR3 runs 15 residues. J was trimmed by 4 bases and V by 4 bases; bases with no gene match: 8. Germline CDR1 is SGHDT and CDR2 is YYEEEE. As DNA, the CDR3 is TGTGCCAGCAGCGGCCAGGGACAGGGACTAGAGACCCAGTACTTC. Translation gives CASSGQGQGLETQYF. The variable domain in full, completed from reference TRBV5-6 and TRBJ2-5, reads DAGVTQSPTHLIKTRGQQVTLRCSPKSGHDTVSWYQQALGQGPQFIFQYYEEEERQRGNFPDRFSGHQFPNYSSELNVNALLLGDSALYLCASSGQGQGLETQYFGPGTRLLVL.

The V call is TRBV2, the J call TRBJ1-1; D not certain. This CDR3 contains 13 residues. Germline V gives CDR1 SNHLY, CDR2 FYNNEI. V lost 5 bases and J 1 base, leaving 8 bases between the germline ends. CDR3 nucleotide sequence: TGTGCCAGCAGTTCTGACAAGAACACTGAAGCTTTCTTT. Amino acid sequence: CASSSDKNTEAFF. Based on the CDR3 plus reference TRBV2 and TRBJ1-1, the full variable domain is EPEVTQTPSHQVTQMGQEVILRCVPISNHLYFYWYRQILGQKVEFLVSFYNNEISEKSEIFDDQFSVERPDGSNFTLKIRSTKLEDSAMYFCASSSDKNTEAFFGQGTRLTVV.

The genes are TRBV5-1 and TRBJ1-2; weak D call: TRBD1 (5 bases). Per germline, CDR1 SGHRS and CDR2 YFSETQ. With 1 base removed from V and 4 bases from J, the gap between germline ends came to 14 bases. This CDR3 is 15 amino acids long. The CDR3 spells CASSLLGDYSYGYTF. The CDR3 nucleotides are TGCGCCAGCAGCTTGCTAGGGGACTACTCCTATGGCTACACCTTC. Filled out from reference TRBV5-1 and TRBJ1-2, the complete variable domain reads KAGVTQTPRYLIKTRGQQVTLSCSPISGHRSVSWYQQTPGQGLQFLFEYFSETQRNKGNFPGRFSGRQFSNSRSEMNVSTLELGDSALYLCASSLLGDYSYGYTFGSGTRLTVV.

This clone was recorded many times. The chain uses TRBV5-1 and TRBJ1-4; TRBD1 matches at 9 bases. V lost 0 bases, J lost 7 bases, and 7 bases stayed unmatched. CDR1 and CDR2 from the germline V gene are SGHRS and YFSETQ. The CDR3 extends over 16 amino acids. This CDR3 is CASSLGPGQGGEKLFF. Written as DNA, the CDR3 is TGCGCCAGCAGCTTGGGGCCGGGACAGGGAGGTGAAAAACTGTTTTTT.